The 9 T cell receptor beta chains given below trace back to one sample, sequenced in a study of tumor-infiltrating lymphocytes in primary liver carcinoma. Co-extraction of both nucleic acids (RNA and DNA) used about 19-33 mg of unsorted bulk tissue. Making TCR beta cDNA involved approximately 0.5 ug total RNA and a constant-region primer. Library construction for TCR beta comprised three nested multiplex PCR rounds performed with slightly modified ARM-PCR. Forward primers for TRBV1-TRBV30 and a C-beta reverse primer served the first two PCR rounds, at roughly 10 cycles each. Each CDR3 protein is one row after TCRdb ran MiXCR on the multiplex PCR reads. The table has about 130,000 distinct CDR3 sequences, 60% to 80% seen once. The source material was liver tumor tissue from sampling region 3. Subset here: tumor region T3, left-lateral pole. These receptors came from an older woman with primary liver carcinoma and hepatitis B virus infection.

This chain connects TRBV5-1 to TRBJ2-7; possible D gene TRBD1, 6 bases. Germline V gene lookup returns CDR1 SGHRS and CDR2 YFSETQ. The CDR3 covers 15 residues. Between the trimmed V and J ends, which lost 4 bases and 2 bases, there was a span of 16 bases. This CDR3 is CASSKGTRQTYEQYF. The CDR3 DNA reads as TGCGCCAGCAGCAAAGGGACAAGGCAGACCTACGAGCAGTACTTC. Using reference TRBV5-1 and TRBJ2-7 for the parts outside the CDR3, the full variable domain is KAGVTQTPRYLIKTRGQQVTLSCSPISGHRSVSWYQQTPGQGLQFLFEYFSETQRNKGNFPGRFSGRQFSNSRSEMNVSTLELGDSALYLCASSKGTRQTYEQYFGPGTRLTVT.

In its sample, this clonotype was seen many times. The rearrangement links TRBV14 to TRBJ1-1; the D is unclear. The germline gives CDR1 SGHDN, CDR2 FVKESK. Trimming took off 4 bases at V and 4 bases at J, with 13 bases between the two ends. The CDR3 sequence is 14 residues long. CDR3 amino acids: CASSRVRTSTEAFF. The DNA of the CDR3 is TGTGCCAGCAGCCGCGTAAGGACGAGCACTGAAGCTTTCTTT. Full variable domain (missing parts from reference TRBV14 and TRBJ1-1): EAGVTQFPSHSVIEKGQTVTLRCDPISGHDNLYWYRRVMGKEIKFLLHFVKESKQDESGMPNNRFLAERTGGTYSTLKVQPAELEDSGVYFCASSRVRTSTEAFFGQGTRLTVV.

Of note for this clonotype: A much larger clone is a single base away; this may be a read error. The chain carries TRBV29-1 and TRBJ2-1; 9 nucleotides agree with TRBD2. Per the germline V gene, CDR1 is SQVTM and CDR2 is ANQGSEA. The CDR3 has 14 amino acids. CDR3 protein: CGVEVSGSLGEQFF. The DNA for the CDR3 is TGCGGCGTTGAAGTTAGCGGGAGTTTAGGTGAGCAGTTCTTC.

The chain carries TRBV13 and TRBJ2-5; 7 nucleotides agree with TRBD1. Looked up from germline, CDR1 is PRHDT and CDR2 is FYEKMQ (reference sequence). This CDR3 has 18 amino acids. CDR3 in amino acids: CANSSDPGRQGDKETQYF. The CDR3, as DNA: TGTGCTAACAGCTCCGATCCGGGCCGTCAGGGGGATAAAGAGACCCAGTACTTC.

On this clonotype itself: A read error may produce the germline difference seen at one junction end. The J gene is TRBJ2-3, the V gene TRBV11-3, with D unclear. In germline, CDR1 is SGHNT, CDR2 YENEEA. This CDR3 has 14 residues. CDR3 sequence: CACSFRTDTDTQYF. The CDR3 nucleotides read TGTGCCTGCAGCTTCCGGACGGACACAGATACGCAGTATTTT.

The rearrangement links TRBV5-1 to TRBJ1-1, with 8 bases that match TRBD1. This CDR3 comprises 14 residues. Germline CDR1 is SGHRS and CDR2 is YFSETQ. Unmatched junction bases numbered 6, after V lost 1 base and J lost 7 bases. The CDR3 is CASSLTGGRVEAFF. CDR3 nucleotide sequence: TGCGCCAGCAGCTTGACAGGGGGACGGGTTGAAGCTTTCTTT.

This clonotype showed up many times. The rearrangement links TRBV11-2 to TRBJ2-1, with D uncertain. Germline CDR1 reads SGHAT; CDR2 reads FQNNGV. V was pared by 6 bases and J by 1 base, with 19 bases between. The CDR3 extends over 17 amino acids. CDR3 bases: TGTGCCAGCAGTTCCGGCCTCAGATTAGCTTCCTACAATGAGCAGTTCTTC. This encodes CASSSGLRLASYNEQFF.

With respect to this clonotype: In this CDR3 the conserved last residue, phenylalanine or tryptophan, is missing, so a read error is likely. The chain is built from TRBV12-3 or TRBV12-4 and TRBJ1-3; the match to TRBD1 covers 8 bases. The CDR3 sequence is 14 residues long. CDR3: CANSPRTGTDTIYS. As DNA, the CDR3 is TGTGCCAACAGTCCCCGGACAGGGACGGACACCATATATTCT.

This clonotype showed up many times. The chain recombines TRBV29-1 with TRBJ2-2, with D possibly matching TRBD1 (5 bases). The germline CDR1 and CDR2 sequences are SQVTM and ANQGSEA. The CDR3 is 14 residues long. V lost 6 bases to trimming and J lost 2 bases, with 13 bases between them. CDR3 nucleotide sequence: TGCAGCGTCCAGGGATTGGTCAACACCGGGGAGCTGTTTTTT. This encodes CSVQGLVNTGELFF.